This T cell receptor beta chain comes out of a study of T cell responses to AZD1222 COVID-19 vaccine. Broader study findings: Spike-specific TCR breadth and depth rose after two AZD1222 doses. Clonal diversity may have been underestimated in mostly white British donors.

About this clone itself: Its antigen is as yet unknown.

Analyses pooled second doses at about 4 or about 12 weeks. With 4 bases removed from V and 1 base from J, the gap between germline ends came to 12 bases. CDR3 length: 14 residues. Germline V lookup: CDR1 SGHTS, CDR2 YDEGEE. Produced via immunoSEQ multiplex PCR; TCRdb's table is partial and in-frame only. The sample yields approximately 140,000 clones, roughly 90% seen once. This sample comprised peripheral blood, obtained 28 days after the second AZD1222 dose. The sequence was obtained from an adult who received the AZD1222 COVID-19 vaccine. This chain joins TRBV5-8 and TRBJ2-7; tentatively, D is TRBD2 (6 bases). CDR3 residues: CASSPPGLSYEQYF. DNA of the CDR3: TGTGCCAGCAGCCCCCCGGGACTGTCCTACGAGCAGTACTTC.